The sequence of this TCR beta chain was determined in a study of shared clonotypes between healthy human individuals. Overall study results and limits: Around 5.3% of naive CD4 clonotypes were shared across a few donors. Compared with clonotypes that all four donors shared, non-shared clonotypes had lower generation probabilities.

Only in-frame clones appear in the TCRdb table, and some are missing; sequencing was by immunoSEQ multiplex PCR. Of roughly 2 million clones listed, roughly 95% are singletons. As regards this clone: Antigen: not known. This CDR3 is also generated by other DNA sequences in the sample.

Terminally differentiated effector memory CD45RA+ cells were excluded from the naive CD8 cells, which were CD45RO-negative and positively selected for CCR7. This clonotype was sampled from a man younger than 30 in good health. Sequenced material: naive CD8+ T cells sorted from blood.

Here the CDR3 DNA reads TGTGCCAGCAGTTCCAGGGGGTACTATGGCTACACCTTC. Residues: CASSSRGYYGYTF. The rearrangement links TRBV28 to TRBJ1-2, with 7 bases matching TRBD1. Germline values: CDR1 MDHEN, CDR2 SYDVKM. The V segment lost 4 bases and the J segment 3 bases; nucleotides outside the gene matches: 2. The CDR3 extends over 13 amino acids.